A single sample gave rise to the 16 T cell receptor beta chains below, sequenced in a study of CD8 T cells in ankylosing spondylitis. TCRdb processed the 5' RACE reads anew with MiXCR; each CDR3 protein has one entry. The sample consists of 25,000 to 35,000 distinct CDR3 sequences, roughly 5.3% of them appearing once. The sequenced sample consisted of blood, either unsorted or a sorted T cell fraction (not recorded which). These receptors originate from a female donor with ankylosing spondylitis or in good health (not recorded which).

This clonotype was counted many times. The rearrangement links TRBV9 to TRBJ1-3; D remains ambiguous. Trimming removed 4 bases at V and 0 bases at J, with 8 bases between. The CDR3 is 14 amino acids. Germline V gene sequence: CDR1 SGDLS, CDR2 YYNGEE. CDR3 nucleotides: TGTGCCAGCAGCCAAGTCATCTCTGGAAACACCATATATTTT. This codes for CASSQVISGNTIYF.

Many counts were recorded for this clonotype. This chain uses TRBV9 with TRBJ2-2; a possible D gene is TRBD2 (5 bases). With 0 bases removed from V and 3 bases from J, the gap between germline ends came to 24 bases. Germline V CDR1 and CDR2: SGDLS, YYNGEE. CDR3 length equals 20 residues. CDR3 DNA sequence: TGTGCCAGCAGCGTAGGCGTCGTAGCGTCAACCCGCGCCGACACCGGGGAGCTGTTTTTT. As protein: CASSVGVVASTRADTGELFF.

In this sample, this clonotype turned up many times. The rearrangement uses TRBV9 and TRBJ2-3; D may be TRBD1 (6 bases). CDR1 is SGDLS and CDR2 is YYNGEE in the germline V gene. The CDR3 consists of 16 residues. Deletions cut 0 bases from V and 2 bases from J, with 13 bases between. The CDR3 DNA reads TGTGCCAGCAGCGTAGTAGGGACACCTTCCACAGATACGCAGTATTTT. Translation gives CASSVVGTPSTDTQYF.

Sample share makes this clonotype medium-sized. J is TRBJ2-2 and V is TRBV5-1; D is perhaps TRBD2 (6 bases). The CDR3 is made up of 16 amino acids. Germline assignment: CDR1 SGHRS and CDR2 YFSETQ. Between the trimmed V and J ends, which lost 3 bases and 5 bases, there was a span of 17 bases. The CDR3: CASSYLAAGGTGELFF. DNA of the CDR3: TGCGCCAGCAGCTACTTAGCCGCCGGGGGAACCGGGGAGCTGTTTTTT.

This clonotype was detected many times. The chain employs TRBV9 and TRBJ2-3; 16 bases fit TRBD2. Germline V gene lookup returns CDR1 SGDLS and CDR2 YYNGEE. J gave up 0 bases and V 4 bases, and 5 bases lay outside the gene matches. The CDR3 consists of 18 residues. CDR3 in DNA: TGTGCCAGCAGCTCTGGGACTAGCGGGGGGGCTAGCACAGATACGCAGTATTTT. This sequence encodes CASSSGTSGGASTDTQYF.

This clonotype came up many times. This chain uses TRBV9 with TRBJ2-5; D is uncertain. The CDR3 runs to 13 residues. Per germline, CDR1 SGDLS and CDR2 YYNGEE. The V end was cut by 0 bases, the J end by 1 base, with 4 bases between. The DNA for the CDR3 is TGTGCCAGCAGCGTAGAGGGCCAAGAGACCCAGTACTTC. Encoded protein: CASSVEGQETQYF. Drawing the rest from reference TRBV9 and TRBJ2-5, the complete variable domain is DSGVTQTPKHLITATGQRVTLRCSPRSGDLSVYWYQQSLDQGLQFLIQYYNGEERAKGNILERFSAQQFPDLHSELNLSSLELGDSALYFCASSVEGQETQYFGPGTRLLVL.

This clonotype is deemed medium-sized. The rearrangement uses TRBV9 and TRBJ1-2, with a possible D match to TRBD1 (6 bases). Germline values: CDR1 SGDLS, CDR2 YYNGEE. V was cut by 3 bases and J by 3 bases, with 18 bases left in between. CDR3 length: 16 amino acids. CDR3 amino acids: CASSDPIRDNYYGYTF. The DNA for the CDR3 is TGTGCCAGCAGCGACCCAATCCGGGACAACTACTATGGCTACACCTTC.

Many counts were recorded for this clonotype. The CDR3 DNA follows: TGTGCCAGCAGCGTTTTTGTAGCGGGAGCGGAGACCCAGTACTTC. Translation: CASSVFVAGAETQYF. The chain links TRBV9 to TRBJ2-5; 9 nucleotides agree with TRBD2. V was clipped by 2 bases and J by 5 bases; unmatched bases: 7. CDR3 size: 15 residues. Germline values: CDR1 SGDLS, CDR2 YYNGEE.

This chain links TRBV9 with TRBJ2-7; D remains ambiguous. Germline CDR1 SGDLS, CDR2 YYNGEE. Trimming shortened V by 4 bases and J by 0 bases, and 17 bases separated the two germline ends. This CDR3 contains 16 residues. Written as DNA, the CDR3 is TGTGCCAGCAGCCCCTCCCACGGTGGGTACTCCTACGAGCAGTACTTC. It yields the protein CASSPSHGGYSYEQYF.

In its sample, this clonotype was seen many times. This chain joins TRBV9 and TRBJ2-1, with D possibly called TRBD1 or TRBD2 (6 bases each). There are 15 residues in the CDR3. Trimming removed 0 bases from V and 6 bases from J, with 13 bases in between. The V gene's germline CDR1 is SGDLS and CDR2 YYNGEE. In nucleotides, the CDR3 is TGTGCCAGCAGCGTAGCGGGGGCGGCGACCAATGAGCAGTTCTTC. Its protein is CASSVAGAATNEQFF. Combining the CDR3 with reference TRBV9 and TRBJ2-1 gives the whole variable domain DSGVTQTPKHLITATGQRVTLRCSPRSGDLSVYWYQQSLDQGLQFLIQYYNGEERAKGNILERFSAQQFPDLHSELNLSSLELGDSALYFCASSVAGAATNEQFFGPGTRLTVL.

This clonotype was seen ten or more times. The chain recombines TRBV9 with TRBJ2-2, with D perhaps matching TRBD2 (6 bases). Trimming took 2 bases from V and 3 from J, leaving 11 bases between them. CDR1 SGDLS and CDR2 YYNGEE come from the germline V gene. CDR3 size: 15 residues. CDR3: CASSVRGRDTGELFF. The CDR3, as DNA: TGTGCCAGCAGCGTGCGGGGTCGAGACACCGGGGAGCTGTTTTTT. Supplemented by reference TRBV9 and TRBJ2-2, the full variable domain reads DSGVTQTPKHLITATGQRVTLRCSPRSGDLSVYWYQQSLDQGLQFLIQYYNGEERAKGNILERFSAQQFPDLHSELNLSSLELGDSALYFCASSVRGRDTGELFFGEGSRLTVL.

This clonotype was counted many times. This chain joins TRBV9 and TRBJ2-7; the D call may be TRBD1 or TRBD2 (6 bases each). The CDR3 length is 13 residues. V was pared by 7 bases and J by 0 bases, with 11 bases between. Germline loops: CDR1 SGDLS, CDR2 YYNGEE. The CDR3 spells CASGGTSSYEQYF. CDR3 coding DNA: TGTGCCAGCGGCGGGACAAGCTCCTACGAGCAGTACTTC. The whole variable domain, remainder taken from reference TRBV9 and TRBJ2-7, is DSGVTQTPKHLITATGQRVTLRCSPRSGDLSVYWYQQSLDQGLQFLIQYYNGEERAKGNILERFSAQQFPDLHSELNLSSLELGDSALYFCASGGTSSYEQYFGPGTRLTVT.

Here the CDR3 DNA reads TGTGCCAGCAGCGTAGGGGGGGAAGCCGAGCAGTACTTC. Translation: CASSVGGEAEQYF. The V call is TRBV9, the J call TRBJ2-7, with D perhaps TRBD2 (6 bases). The V and J ends lost 0 bases and 6 bases respectively, with 10 bases between them. The CDR3 is 13 amino acids. In germline, CDR1 is SGDLS, CDR2 YYNGEE.

This clonotype was observed at least ten times. The chain links TRBV9 to TRBJ1-2; TRBD1 matches at 7 bases. The CDR3 has 15 residues. The junction had 9 bases not matched to a gene; V was cut back by 3 bases and J by 4 bases. Germline-derived CDR1 and CDR2 are SGDLS and YYNGEE. The CDR3 region is CASSATGNIAYGYTF. The CDR3, as DNA: TGTGCCAGCAGCGCGACAGGGAATATAGCCTATGGCTACACCTTC.

This clonotype was observed at least ten times. The CDR3 loop reads CASSLGLADTQYF. CDR3 bases: TGTGCCAGCAGTCTGGGACTTGCAGATACGCAGTATTTT. The genes are TRBV9 and TRBJ2-3; a possible D gene is TRBD2 (6 bases). This CDR3 spans 13 amino acids. Trimming shortened V by 5 bases and J by 4 bases, and 11 bases separated the two germline ends. Looked up from germline, CDR1 is SGDLS and CDR2 is YYNGEE.

The sample holds many counts of this clonotype. V is TRBV9 and J is TRBJ2-3; 8 bases match TRBD1. CDR1 SGDLS and CDR2 YYNGEE come from the germline V gene. The CDR3 loop spans 16 amino acids. V shed 0 bases and J 4 bases; nucleotides not matched to a gene: 7. CDR3 residues: CASSVGTPGGADTQYF. The CDR3 DNA sequence: TGTGCCAGCAGCGTAGGAACCCCAGGGGGCGCAGATACGCAGTATTTT. The complete variable domain, with remaining parts taken from reference TRBV9 and TRBJ2-3, reads DSGVTQTPKHLITATGQRVTLRCSPRSGDLSVYWYQQSLDQGLQFLIQYYNGEERAKGNILERFSAQQFPDLHSELNLSSLELGDSALYFCASSVGTPGGADTQYFGPGTRLTVL.